A selection of T cell receptor beta chains follows, all from one sample in a study of T cell changes during pregnancy in multiple sclerosis. Repertoires were generated with immunoSEQ multiplex PCR, while TCRdb's copy carries only in-frame clones and drops some. This table holds about 77,000 clones, under 95% found once. The source material was peripheral blood, sampled after pregnancy. The receptors shown here come from a female donor in good health, enrolled as a control in a pregnancy study. Each CDR3 is given with its conserved first and last residue. D genes are given only for firm matches. Not every row has a clone size; where given, it reads once, few, many or a size class.

D gene	V gene	clone size	J gene	CDR3 protein	CDR3 DNA
.	TRBV19	.	TRBJ1-1	CASSTWQTRDTEAFF	TGTGCCAGTAGTACTTGGCAGACCCGGGACACTGAAGCTTTCTTT
.	TRBV7-2	.	TRBJ1-6	CASSFVPGNSPLHF	TGTGCCAGCAGCTTCGTACCGGGGAATTCACCCCTCCACTTT
TRBD2	TRBV15	.	TRBJ2-7	CATSRDRALAVGREQYF	TGTGCCACCAGCAGAGATAGGGCCCTAGCGGTCGGCAGGGAGCAGTACTTC
TRBD1	TRBV10-1	.	TRBJ2-3	CASRPGQGVGDTQYF	TGCGCCAGCAGACCGGGACAGGGAGTCGGTGATACGCAGTATTTT
.	TRBV4-3	.	TRBJ2-3	CASSQGAAGLGTDTQYF	TGCGCCAGCAGCCAAGGGGCGGCGGGGTTGGGGACAGATACGCAGTATTTT
TRBD2	TRBV7-2	.	TRBJ2-7	CASSDGLAVTYEQYF	TGTGCCAGCAGCGACGGACTAGCGGTGACCTACGAGCAGTACTTC
.	TRBV5-1	.	TRBJ2-5	CASSLTGAEQETQYF	TGCGCCAGCAGCCTTACAGGTGCCGAACAAGAGACCCAGTACTTC
.	TRBV29-1	.	TRBJ2-7	CSAARVRGAARAYEQYF	TGCAGCGCCGCAAGAGTACGGGGGGCAGCCCGGGCCTACGAGCAGTACTTC
.	TRBV19	.	TRBJ1-4	CASSIDGVEKLFF	TGTGCCAGTAGTATTGACGGGGTAGAAAAACTGTTTTTT
TRBD1	TRBV5-1	.	TRBJ1-1	CASSSQGEFQTEAFF	TGCGCCAGCAGCTCACAGGGGGAGTTTCAGACTGAAGCTTTCTTT
TRBD1	TRBV5-1	.	TRBJ1-4	CASSPGTVGGKLFF	TGCGCCAGCAGCCCTGGGACAGTAGGAGGAAAACTGTTTTTT
TRBD2	TRBV7-8	.	TRBJ2-7	CASSRPGLAGGLREQYF	TGTGCCAGCAGCCGGCCGGGACTAGCGGGGGGGCTGAGGGAGCAGTACTTC
TRBD1	TRBV4-2	once	TRBJ1-2	CASSQPPAGTGYQGYTF	TGTGCCAGCAGCCAACCTCCCGCCGGGACAGGGTATCAGGGCTACACCTTC
TRBD1	TRBV28	.	TRBJ1-4	CASSQQGIYYEKLFF	TGTGCCAGCAGCCAACAGGGGATTTACTATGAAAAACTGTTTTTT
.	TRBV2	.	TRBJ1-1	CASILTSANTEAFF	TGTGCCAGCATACTGACTTCTGCGAACACTGAAGCTTTCTTT
.	TRBV7-2	.	TRBJ2-7	CASSNSLVEQYF	TGTGCCAGCAGCAACTCCCTAGTCGAGCAGTACTTC
.	TRBV7-2	.	TRBJ2-7	CASSLEGTRGDEQYF	TGTGCCAGCAGCTTAGAAGGGACTCGAGGGGACGAGCAGTACTTC
TRBD2	TRBV13	.	TRBJ2-3	CASSRLAGGGTDTQYF	TGTGCCAGCAGCCGACTAGCGGGGGGAGGCACAGATACGCAGTATTTT
.	TRBV4-1	.	TRBJ2-5	CASSSRTLQGRETQYF	TGCGCCAGCAGCTCCCGAACCCTACAGGGCCGAGAGACCCAGTACTTC
TRBD2	TRBV27	once	TRBJ2-7	CASSLFPGGRAPYEQYF	TGTGCCAGCAGTTTATTTCCCGGCGGGAGGGCCCCGTACGAGCAGTACTTC
.	TRBV6-6	.	TRBJ2-1	CASSYEAGYEQFF	TGTGCCAGCAGTTACGAGGCTGGGTATGAGCAGTTCTTC
TRBD2	TRBV2	.	TRBJ2-2	CASRMRGGSGELFF	TGTGCCAGCAGGATGCGGGGGGGTTCCGGGGAGCTGTTTTTT
.	TRBV18	.	TRBJ2-7	CASSPSREPYEQYF	TGTGCCAGCTCACCATCCAGGGAACCCTACGAGCAGTACTTC
.	TRBV14	.	TRBJ2-1	CASSQVLSSYNEQFF	TGTGCCAGCAGCCAAGTGCTAAGCTCCTACAATGAGCAGTTCTTC
TRBD1	TRBV7-2	.	TRBJ2-4	CASSSLGTGERKNIQYF	TGTGCCAGCAGCTCCCTGGGGACAGGGGAGCGAAAAAACATTCAGTACTTC
TRBD1	TRBV19	.	TRBJ1-6	CASSSRFPPGQYLSPLHF	TGTGCCAGTAGTAGCCGATTCCCCCCGGGACAGTACCTTTCACCCCTCCACTTT
.	TRBV19	.	TRBJ2-7	CASGGINPYEQYF	TGTGCCAGTGGGGGGATCAACCCTTACGAGCAGTACTTC
TRBD2	TRBV4-3	.	TRBJ2-7	CASSQEGLAGAQQYF	TGCGCCAGCAGCCAAGAGGGACTAGCGGGAGCCCAGCAGTACTTC
TRBD2	TRBV6-5	.	TRBJ2-3	CASSSRPGLTQYF	TGTGCCAGCAGTTCAAGGCCGGGACTAACGCAGTATTTT
TRBD1	TRBV28	.	TRBJ2-7	CASSSEQGYEQYF	TGTGCCAGCAGTTCCGAACAGGGGTACGAGCAGTACTTC
TRBD2	TRBV12-5	.	TRBJ2-1	CASGLEGLAGFLREQFF	TGTGCTAGTGGTTTGGAGGGGCTAGCGGGGTTCCTAAGGGAGCAGTTCTTC
TRBD1	TRBV5-1	.	TRBJ1-2	CASSSQGGDYGYTF	TGCGCCAGCAGCTCCCAGGGGGGAGACTATGGCTACACCTTC
.	TRBV6-5	.	TRBJ1-3	CASSYFAGASGNTIYF	TGTGCCAGCAGTTATTTCGCAGGCGCCTCTGGAAACACCATATATTTT
.	TRBV6-1	.	TRBJ1-4	CASSEVGGPEKLFF	TGTGCCAGCAGTGAAGTGGGGGGACCTGAAAAACTGTTTTTT
.	TRBV6-1	.	TRBJ1-3	CASSAVFSGRNTIYF	TGTGCCAGCAGTGCCGTCTTCTCGGGTCGCAACACCATATATTTT
TRBD2	TRBV19	.	TRBJ2-1	CASSIGRGRQWGLAYRSEQFF	TGTGCCAGTAGTATTGGAAGGGGCAGGCAATGGGGACTAGCATATCGATCCGAGCAGTTCTTC
TRBD1	TRBV5-6	.	TRBJ1-1	CASSFRDRNTEAFF	TGTGCCAGCAGCTTCCGGGACAGGAACACTGAAGCTTTCTTT
.	TRBV11-2	.	TRBJ1-1	CASSDSRLRNTEAFF	TGTGCCAGCAGCGACAGCAGGTTGAGGAACACTGAAGCTTTCTTT
TRBD1	TRBV19	.	TRBJ2-7	CASSTSGQGIWYEQYF	TGTGCCAGTAGTACCTCAGGACAGGGAATATGGTACGAGCAGTACTTC
.	TRBV11-2	.	TRBJ2-4	CASSQDFAAVAKNIQYF	TGTGCCAGCAGCCAAGACTTCGCAGCCGTAGCCAAAAACATTCAGTACTTC
TRBD2	TRBV6-1	.	TRBJ2-5	CASSGGTSGQETQYF	TGTGCCAGCAGTGGCGGGACTAGCGGCCAAGAGACCCAGTACTTC
.	TRBV2	.	TRBJ2-1	CASSERGMAYNEQFF	TGTGCCAGCAGTGAACGAGGGATGGCCTACAATGAGCAGTTCTTC
.	TRBV7-2	.	TRBJ2-5	CASSSGEMEETQYF	TGTGCCAGCAGCTCGGGTGAGATGGAAGAGACCCAGTACTTC